This TCR beta chain was observed in a study of blood T cells in healthy people across ages. Sample-barcoded 5' priming and a J-beta primer mix drove a second PCR of about 6 to 12 cycles. CDR3-containing paired-end reads numbered at least 2.5 million in each sample. One entry per CDR3 protein, called by TCRdb with MiXCR from the 5' RACE reads. The data contain approximately 790,000 distinct CDR3 sequences, under 80% of them seen just once; the ten biggest clones take up roughly 25%. V dropped 8 bases and J dropped 4 bases, with 15 bases sitting between them. This CDR3 region has 14 residues. Study-wide points: Donor CMV infection status was unknown, possibly confounding age-related changes in expanded clonotypes.

Details on this clonotype: Its antigen is not known.

Each donor supplied 7.5 to 10 milliliters of peripheral blood. The V call is TRBV12-3 or TRBV12-4, the J call TRBJ2-1, with D possibly being TRBD2 (6 bases). Sequenced material: blood. The sequence was collected from a young man in good health. CDR3 sequence: CASLSSGVYNEQFF. CDR3 DNA sequence: TGTGCCAGCCTTTCCTCGGGGGTGTACAATGAGCAGTTCTTC.